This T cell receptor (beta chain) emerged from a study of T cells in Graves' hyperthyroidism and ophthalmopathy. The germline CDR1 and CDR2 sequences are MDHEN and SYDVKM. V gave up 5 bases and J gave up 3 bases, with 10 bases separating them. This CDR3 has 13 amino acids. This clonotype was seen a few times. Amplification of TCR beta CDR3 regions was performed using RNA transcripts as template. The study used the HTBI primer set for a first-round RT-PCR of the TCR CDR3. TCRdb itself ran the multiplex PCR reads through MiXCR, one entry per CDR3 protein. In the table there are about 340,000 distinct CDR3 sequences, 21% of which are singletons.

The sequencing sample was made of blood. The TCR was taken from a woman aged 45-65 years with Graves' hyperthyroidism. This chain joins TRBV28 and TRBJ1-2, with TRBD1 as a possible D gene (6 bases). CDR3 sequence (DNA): TGTGCCAGCAGTCTCAGGGGCTACTATGGCTACACCTTC. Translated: CASSLRGYYGYTF.